A single sample is the source of the 2 T cell receptor beta chains below, sequenced in a study of early T cells in non-severe SARS-CoV-2 infection. One entry per CDR3 protein, called by TCRdb with MiXCR from the 5' RACE reads. The sample comprises roughly 75,000 distinct CDR3 sequences, approximately 12% of which are singletons, and 3.4% rests with the top ten. The sequenced material came from whole blood. The source is an adult who was a healthcare worker with PCR-confirmed SARS-CoV-2 infection or an uninfected control (not recorded which).

V and J are TRBV7-3 and TRBJ2-3, with a weak D call TRBD2 (7 bases). Per the germline V gene, CDR1 is SGHTA and CDR2 is FQGTGA. V dropped 5 bases and J dropped 6 bases, with 18 bases sitting between them. This CDR3 is 15 amino acids long. CDR3 bases: TGTGCCAGCAGCACATGGGGGCGGGAGTCTGATACGCAGTATTTT. Protein product: CASSTWGRESDTQYF. Looking up the rest from reference TRBV7-3 and TRBJ2-3 gives the full variable domain: GAGVSQTPSNKVTEKGKYVELRCDPISGHTALYWYRQSLGQGPEFLIYFQGTGAADDSGLPNDRFFAVRPEGSVSTLKIQRTERGDSAVYLCASSTWGRESDTQYFGPGTRLTVL.

The J gene is TRBJ1-3, the V gene TRBV29-1, with D perhaps matching TRBD1 (5 bases). The CDR3 runs 12 residues. Germline V gene sequence: CDR1 SQVTM, CDR2 ANQGSEA. V was clipped by 5 bases and J by 4 bases, with 9 bases between them. In DNA form, the CDR3 reads TGCAGCGTTCCGGGGCCAGGAAACACCATATATTTT. It translates to CSVPGPGNTIYF.